The next 8 T cell receptor beta chains were all read from a single sample in a study of CD8+ T cells in alopecia areata. Extraction and reverse transcription of RNA yielded cDNA as the sequencing template. Assay: immunoSEQ multiplex PCR; the TCRdb copy retains only in-frame clones and omits some. Of more than 95,000 clones in the sample, approximately 42% were seen once. The sequencing sample was made of CD4+ T cells sorted from blood. The receptors were sampled from a human donor with alopecia areata.

The CDR3 nucleotides read TGCGCCAGCAGACCCGTCTCGTCGGCCAACGTCCTGACTTTC. Its protein product is CASRPVSSANVLTF. The chain employs TRBV5-1 and TRBJ2-6; D gene unclear. The ends were cut back, 5 bases at V and 6 bases at J, with 12 bases in the middle. The V gene's germline CDR1 is SGHRS and CDR2 YFSETQ. CDR3 size: 14 residues.

This clone occurred a few times. The chain joins TRBV5-1 to TRBJ1-2, with a tentative D call TRBD1 (5 bases). The V and J ends lost 0 bases and 7 bases respectively, with 10 bases between them. Germline V gene sequence: CDR1 SGHRS, CDR2 YFSETQ. CDR3 length equals 13 residues. CDR3 sequence reads: CASSLEGAGGYTF. The CDR3, as DNA: TGCGCCAGCAGCTTGGAAGGGGCAGGTGGCTACACCTTC.

This clone was detected a few times. The chain combines TRBV18 with TRBJ2-7; no definite D call. The germline V gene encodes CDR1 KGHSH and CDR2 LQKENI. There are 11 residues in the CDR3. V was pared by 6 bases and J by 1 base, with 4 bases between. DNA for the CDR3: TGTGCCAGCTCCCAGTCCTACGAGCAGTACTTC. Its protein product is CASSQSYEQYF.

The sample holds many counts of this clone. The chain combines TRBV28 with TRBJ2-7; the D gene is possibly TRBD1 (5 bases). The V and J ends lost 7 bases and 4 bases respectively, with 11 bases between them. Germline CDR1 MDHEN, CDR2 SYDVKM. The CDR3 runs 12 residues. Written as DNA, the CDR3 is TGTGCCAGCACTGCCCAGGGTTACGAGCAGTACTTC. It is translated as CASTAQGYEQYF.

The CDR3 DNA sequence: TGTGCCAGCAGGGGTGGGAAAGAGACCCAGTACTTC. Encoded protein: CASRGGKETQYF. The J gene is TRBJ2-5, the V gene TRBV5-4, with unresolved D. V was shortened by 5 bases and J by 3 bases, with 8 bases between the two germline ends. The CDR3 has 12 amino acids. Germline-derived CDR1 and CDR2 are SGHNT and YYREEE (reference sequence).

The sample holds a few counts of this clone. This rearrangement joins TRBV7-2 to TRBJ2-3; TRBD2 might be the D (7 bases). Germline V lookup: CDR1 SGHTA, CDR2 FQGNSA. CDR3 length equals 15 residues. Trimming removed 0 bases from V and 5 bases from J, with 12 bases in between. CDR3: CASSLAGGRRDTQYF. In DNA, the CDR3 is TGTGCCAGCAGCTTAGCGGGGGGGCGTAGAGATACGCAGTATTTT.

CDR3 amino acids: CASSFSSYEQYF. CDR3 sequence (DNA): TGTGCCAGCAGCTTTTCTTCCTACGAGCAGTACTTC. The V and J genes are TRBV7-2 and TRBJ2-7; no clear D. The germline V and J ends were trimmed by 3 bases and 1 base, with 4 bases remaining between them. This CDR3 contains 12 residues. In germline, CDR1 is SGHTA, CDR2 FQGNSA.

This clone occurred a few times. The chain uses TRBV28 and TRBJ1-2; TRBD1 agrees at 8 bases. The CDR3 runs 15 residues. Per germline, CDR1 MDHEN and CDR2 SYDVKM. Trimming removed 3 bases from V and 2 bases from J; junction bases left unmatched: 5. CDR3 coding DNA: TGTGCCAGCAGTTTGCGGCCAGGGGGCAACTATGGCTACACCTTC. This codes for CASSLRPGGNYGYTF.